Each of the 10 T cell receptor beta chains below was sequenced from the same sample in a study of Graves' ophthalmopathy and Graves' hyperthyroidism. Researchers took RNA transcripts and amplified TCR beta CDR3 regions from them. HTBI primers were employed in first-round RT-PCR, then a second-round multiplex PCR followed. Each CDR3 protein is one row after TCRdb ran MiXCR on the multiplex PCR reads. Of 600,000 to 950,000 distinct CDR3 sequences listed, 40% are singletons. The sequenced sample consisted of peripheral blood. The receptors derive from an adult man with Graves' ophthalmopathy.

To note about this clonotype: A read error is possible here, since a much larger clone lies one base away. This chain joins TRBV12-3 or TRBV12-4 and TRBJ1-2, with D hard to call. V lost 6 bases, J lost 8 bases, and 10 bases lay in between. The CDR3 consists of 11 residues. The CDR3 is CASRGMGGYTF. For the CDR3, the DNA is TGTGCCAGCAGGGGTATGGGGGGCTACACCTTC.

Comments on this clonotype: A read error may be the cause here, since a much bigger clone is one base away. The genes are TRBV10-2 and TRBJ1-5, with TRBD1 matching over 7 bases. CDR1 is WSHSY, CDR2 SAAADI, per germline. The CDR3 runs to 13 residues. CDR3: CASSTGDNQPQHF. CDR3 DNA: TGTGCCAGCAGTACAGGGGACAATCAGCCCCAGCATTTT.

The rearrangement joins TRBV25-1 to TRBJ2-7; TRBD1 matches at 8 bases. There are 17 residues in the CDR3. Trimming cost V 2 bases and J 0 bases; bases outside gene matches: 9. CDR1 is MGHDK and CDR2 is SYGVNS in the germline V gene. CDR3 sequence (DNA): TGTGCCAGCAGTGAACCCGCCGGGACAGGCGACTCCTACGAGCAGTACTTC. It codes for CASSEPAGTGDSYEQYF.

This sequence joins TRBV25-1 and TRBJ1-6, with D hard to call. The CDR3 has 15 residues. In germline, CDR1 is MGHDK, CDR2 SYGVNS. The V and J ends lost 3 bases and 7 bases respectively, with 13 bases between them. CDR3: CASSDSAGENSPLHF. The CDR3 DNA follows: TGTGCCAGCAGTGATAGTGCCGGGGAGAATTCACCCCTCCACTTT.

This clonotype was recorded only once. This may stem from a read error, because a much larger clone lies one nucleotide away. V and J are TRBV7-9 and TRBJ1-1; D is undetermined. Between the trimmed V and J ends, which lost 4 bases and 6 bases, there was a span of 9 bases. CDR3 length equals 12 residues. Germline-derived CDR1 and CDR2 are SEHNR and FQNEAQ (reference sequence). CDR3 bases: TGTGCCAGCAGCTCCCCCGCCGCTGAAGCTTTCTTT. The encoded protein is CASSSPAAEAFF.

The chain links TRBV19 to TRBJ1-2, with a weak D call TRBD1 (6 bases). CDR1 LNHDA and CDR2 SQIVND come from the germline V gene (reference sequence). This CDR3 is 16 amino acids long. Trimming removed 7 bases from V and 3 bases from J, with 21 bases in between. DNA of the CDR3: TGTGCCAGTACTCGGGGGCGCGGGGGTTTGGACTATGGCTACACCTTC. Translating it yields CASTRGRGGLDYGYTF. Based on the CDR3 plus reference TRBV19 and TRBJ1-2, the full variable domain is DGGITQSPKYLFRKEGQNVTLSCEQNLNHDAMYWYRQDPGQGLRLIYYSQIVNDFQKGDIAEGYSVSREKKESFPLTVTSAQKNPTAFYLCASTRGRGGLDYGYTFGSGTRLTVV.

This chain uses TRBV12-3 or TRBV12-4 with TRBJ2-2; 10 nucleotides align to TRBD2. This CDR3 spans 14 amino acids. Trimming took 6 bases from V and 9 from J; bases not matched to a gene: 7. The CDR3 DNA reads TGTGCCAGCAGGACTAGCGGGCCCGTACGGGAGCTGTTTTTT. Protein product: CASRTSGPVRELFF.

This clonotype was observed many times. The CDR3 DNA reads TGTGCCAGCAGTGTCTACGGGCGGAACACCGGGGAGCTGTTTTTT. Protein product: CASSVYGRNTGELFF. The rearrangement uses TRBV25-1 and TRBJ2-2; D uncertain. Germline assignment: CDR1 MGHDK and CDR2 SYGVNS. This CDR3 contains 15 residues. Trimming pared 4 bases from V and 1 base from J, leaving 10 bases between.

Details on this clonotype: The junction and the germline gene differ at one end; a read error may be behind it. The chain links TRBV5-1 to TRBJ1-6; D is unresolved. CDR3 size: 13 residues. Per germline, CDR1 SGHRS and CDR2 YFSETQ. The DNA for the CDR3 is TGCGCCAGCAGCTTCCGGACTGATTCACCCATCCACTTT. Amino acid sequence: CASSFRTDSPIHF.

The J gene is TRBJ2-2, the V gene TRBV7-9; D is unclear. V lost 4 bases to trimming and J lost 6 bases, with 15 bases between them. The V gene's germline CDR1 is SEHNR and CDR2 FQNEAQ (reference sequence). The CDR3 runs 15 residues. The CDR3 loop is CASSYFSGWSGELFF. CDR3 DNA: TGTGCCAGCAGCTATTTTTCTGGTTGGTCCGGGGAGCTGTTTTTT.